These 22 T cell receptor beta chains came from one sample sequenced in a study of T cell responses to AZD1222 COVID-19 vaccine. TCRdb's copy holds only in-frame clones and misses some; the assay was immunoSEQ multiplex PCR. Among around 160,000 clones listed, 85% to 95% were seen once. This sample comprised peripheral blood, obtained on day 0 of AZD1222 vaccination. All receptors come from an adult in good health.

The CDR3 loop is CASSLGLGEGETQYF. DNA of the CDR3: TGTGCCAGCAGCTTAGGTCTAGGGGAGGGGGAGACCCAGTACTTC. The rearrangement links TRBV7-6 to TRBJ2-5; the match to TRBD2 covers 7 bases. This CDR3 is 15 amino acids long. The V and J ends lost 1 base and 5 bases, in that order; junction bases with no gene match: 7. Germline V gene lookup returns CDR1 SGHVS and CDR2 FNYEAQ. The full variable domain, completed using reference TRBV7-6 and TRBJ2-5, is GAGVSQSPRYKVTKRGQDVALRCDPISGHVSLYWYRQALGQGPEFLTYFNYEAQQDKSGLPNDRFSAERPEGSISTLTIQRTEQRDSAMYRCASSLGLGEGETQYFGPGTRLLVL.

The V gene is TRBV6-4, the J gene TRBJ1-6; D gene unclear. Trimming removed 2 bases from V and 10 bases from J, with 6 bases in between. This CDR3 has 12 residues. Germline V gives CDR1 MRHNA, CDR2 SNTAGT. Here the CDR3 DNA reads TGTGCCAGCAGTGACGGAGGATCACCCCTCCACTTT. Translation: CASSDGGSPLHF.

This clone was found once. The V and J genes are TRBV29-1 and TRBJ1-1, with no clear D. The CDR3 consists of 15 residues. V was clipped by 3 bases and J by 0 bases, with 14 bases between them. Germline CDR1 and CDR2: SQVTM and ANQGSEA. The CDR3, as DNA: TGCAGCGTTGATTCCTCTGGGAAGATGAACACTGAAGCTTTCTTT. Its translation: CSVDSSGKMNTEAFF. Drawing the rest from reference TRBV29-1 and TRBJ1-1, the complete variable domain is SAVISQKPSRDICQRGTSLTIQCQVDSQVTMMFWYRQQPGQSLTLIATANQGSEATYESGFVIDKFPISRPNLTFSTLTVSNMSPEDSSIYLCSVDSSGKMNTEAFFGQGTRLTVV.

The genes are TRBV9 and TRBJ1-1; D is ambiguous. Germline CDR1 reads SGDLS; CDR2 reads YYNGEE. The CDR3 is made up of 13 amino acids. V shed 0 bases and J shed 4 bases, with 7 bases lying between them. The chain's CDR3 is CASSVVSVTEAFF. The DNA for the CDR3 is TGTGCCAGCAGCGTAGTGTCGGTCACTGAAGCTTTCTTT.

The chain recombines TRBV2 with TRBJ1-4; D is undetermined. Germline loops: CDR1 SNHLY, CDR2 FYNNEI. The CDR3 covers 14 residues. Trimming took 9 bases from V and 6 from J, leaving 17 bases between them. CDR3 in amino acids: CASGGRGPDEKLFF. The CDR3 coding sequence is TGTGCCAGTGGCGGGCGCGGACCCGATGAAAAACTGTTTTTT.

This clone was observed once. V gene TRBV5-1 combines with J gene TRBJ2-1; 7 positions agree with TRBD1. Germline assignment: CDR1 SGHRS and CDR2 YFSETQ. The V segment lost 2 bases and the J segment 2 bases; nucleotides outside the gene matches: 7. The CDR3 is 16 residues long. The CDR3 sequence: CASSFNWQGAYNEQFF. CDR3 nucleotides: TGCGCCAGCAGCTTCAATTGGCAGGGGGCCTACAATGAGCAGTTCTTC.

The chain recombines TRBV24-1 with TRBJ2-3; 14 positions agree with TRBD2. The trim removed 7 bases at V and 5 bases at J, leaving 7 bases unmatched. Germline assignment: CDR1 KGHDR and CDR2 SFDVKD. The CDR3 is made up of 16 amino acids. The CDR3 DNA sequence: TGTGCCACCAGAGAAGGACTAGCGGGGGGACGAGATACGCAGTATTTT. This codes for CATREGLAGGRDTQYF.

The chain joins TRBV5-1 to TRBJ2-7; possibly TRBD1 for D (6 bases). This CDR3 comprises 15 residues. The V gene lost 4 bases and the J gene lost 5 bases, with 19 bases spanning the gap. The V gene's germline CDR1 is SGHRS and CDR2 YFSETQ. CDR3: CASSPAVMGANEQYF. In DNA, the CDR3 is TGCGCCAGCAGCCCGGCCGTCATGGGGGCTAACGAGCAGTACTTC.

The chain uses TRBV5-1 and TRBJ1-1; maybe TRBD1 (6 bases). Germline values: CDR1 SGHRS, CDR2 YFSETQ. The CDR3 covers 15 residues. Trimming cost V 3 bases and J 4 bases, with 16 bases left between them. The CDR3 protein is CASSSSGQPITEAFF. The CDR3 DNA sequence: TGCGCCAGCAGCTCCTCTGGACAGCCGATCACTGAAGCTTTCTTT.

J is TRBJ1-1 and V is TRBV2; 7 positions match TRBD1. Germline CDR1 SNHLY, CDR2 FYNNEI. The CDR3 covers 16 residues. V dropped 4 bases and J dropped 1; count of bases not matched to a gene: 9. CDR3 amino acids: CASSGQGNRWNTEAFF. CDR3 coding DNA: TGTGCCAGCAGTGGACAGGGCAATCGATGGAACACTGAAGCTTTCTTT.

This clone has more than one count but fewer than ten. The chain is built from TRBV5-4 and TRBJ2-5, with 7 bases aligning to TRBD1. The germline V gene has CDR1 SGHNT and CDR2 YYREEE (reference sequence). The CDR3 totals 14 residues. Trimming cost V 4 bases and J 1 base; bases outside gene matches: 4. CDR3 DNA: TGTGCCAGCAGCGCGGACAGGCGCCAAGAGACCCAGTACTTC. This sequence encodes CASSADRRQETQYF.

This clone has a single count. The chain links TRBV4-2 to TRBJ1-2, with D possibly being TRBD1 (5 bases). CDR1 LGHNA and CDR2 YNFKEQ come from the germline V gene. V lost 0 bases, J lost 8 bases, and 13 bases lay in between. The CDR3 covers 14 residues. In DNA form, the CDR3 reads TGTGCCAGCAGCCAAGATGAGGCAGGGAGGGGCTACACCTTC. Translated, it gives CASSQDEAGRGYTF.

V is TRBV27 and J is TRBJ1-2, with TRBD1 identical over 7 bases. The germline gives CDR1 MNHEY, CDR2 SMNVEV (reference sequence). With V trimmed by 6 bases and J by 5 bases, 12 bases remained unmatched. The CDR3 length is 15 residues. The CDR3 sequence: CASRREEGGRYGYTF. CDR3 nucleotides: TGTGCCAGCAGGAGGGAGGAAGGGGGCAGGTATGGCTACACCTTC.

This chain uses TRBV11-3 with TRBJ2-3, with TRBD1 matching over 7 bases. The CDR3 loop spans 14 amino acids. With V trimmed by 5 bases and J by 2 bases, 4 bases remained unmatched. From germline, CDR1 is SGHNT and CDR2 YENEEA. The CDR3 reads CASSQDRNTDTQYF. In DNA, the CDR3 is TGTGCCAGCAGCCAGGACAGGAACACAGATACGCAGTATTTT. The full variable domain, completed using reference TRBV11-3 and TRBJ2-3, is EAGVVQSPRYKIIEKKQPVAFWCNPISGHNTLYWYLQNLGQGPELLIRYENEEAVDDSQLPKDRFSAERLKGVDSTLKIQPAELGDSAVYLCASSQDRNTDTQYFGPGTRLTVL.

The chain uses TRBV11-2 and TRBJ1-2, with a weak D call TRBD1 (5 bases). Germline CDR1 SGHAT, CDR2 FQNNGV. This CDR3 is 13 amino acids long. Trimming shortened V by 6 bases and J by 2 bases, and 10 bases separated the two germline ends. CDR3 coding DNA: TGTGCCAGCAGGGGGGAATGGAACTATGGCTACACCTTC. Translated: CASRGEWNYGYTF. The complete variable domain, with remaining parts taken from reference TRBV11-2 and TRBJ1-2, reads EAGVAQSPRYKIIEKRQSVAFWCNPISGHATLYWYQQILGQGPKLLIQFQNNGVVDDSQLPKDRFSAERLKGVDSTLKIQPAKLEDSAVYLCASRGEWNYGYTFGSGTRLTVV.

The rearrangement uses TRBV7-2 and TRBJ2-3; TRBD2 agrees at 15 bases. Losses at the gene ends were 5 bases for V and 3 bases for J; bases not matched to a gene: 9. Germline V CDR1 and CDR2: SGHTA, FQGNSA. This CDR3 spans 18 amino acids. The CDR3 DNA sequence: TGTGCCAGCAGCCACGGGACTAGCGGGGGGATTAGAACAGATACGCAGTATTTT. Protein product: CASSHGTSGGIRTDTQYF.

This sequence joins TRBV29-1 and TRBJ1-2; no clear D. Deletions cut 5 bases from V and 8 bases from J, with 18 bases between. The CDR3 is 13 residues long. Germline V gene lookup returns CDR1 SQVTM and CDR2 ANQGSEA. The CDR3 is CSVPAGLMGGYTF. The CDR3 nucleotides are TGCAGCGTTCCGGCTGGGCTAATGGGGGGCTACACCTTC.

The chain carries TRBV15 and TRBJ1-4; D remains unclear. The CDR3 loop spans 14 amino acids. Germline V CDR1 and CDR2: LNHNV, YYDKDF (reference sequence). Trimming took off 11 bases at V and 0 bases at J, with 13 bases between the two ends. The CDR3 region has the DNA TGTGCCCCGCTCCCCCCAGCAACTAATGAAAAACTGTTTTTT. This codes for CAPLPPATNEKLFF.

This chain uses TRBV18 with TRBJ1-3; weak D call: TRBD1 (5 bases). Germline V gene lookup returns CDR1 KGHSH and CDR2 LQKENI. V lost 4 bases and J 0 bases, leaving 13 bases between the germline ends. The CDR3 totals 16 residues. The CDR3 region is CASSRGDLSSGNTIYF. CDR3 sequence (DNA): TGTGCCAGCTCACGGGGGGACCTGAGCTCTGGAAACACCATATATTTT.

The rearrangement uses TRBV14 and TRBJ1-1; possibly TRBD1 for D (5 bases). The CDR3 spans 15 residues. The germline CDR1 and CDR2 sequences are SGHDN and FVKESK. V lost 4 bases and J 3 bases, leaving 15 bases between the germline ends. The CDR3 DNA reads TGTGCCAGCAGCCGTCCCGGGGCGCCTCACACTGAAGCTTTCTTT. Translated: CASSRPGAPHTEAFF.

This sequence joins TRBV25-1 and TRBJ1-2; D unclear. The length of the CDR3 is 13 residues. Germline assignment: CDR1 MGHDK and CDR2 SYGVNS. Trimming cost V 2 bases and J 3 bases, with 7 bases left between them. The CDR3 spells CASSEGLDYGYTF. In DNA form, the CDR3 reads TGTGCCAGCAGTGAAGGGTTGGACTATGGCTACACCTTC.

J is TRBJ1-6 and V is TRBV7-2; tentatively, D is TRBD1 (6 bases). Germline V gene lookup returns CDR1 SGHTA and CDR2 FQGNSA. The ends were cut back, 5 bases at V and 8 bases at J, with 19 bases in the middle. The CDR3 extends over 16 amino acids. The CDR3 nucleotides read TGTGCCAGCAGCCCCGAGGTCGGCAGGGGAGATTCACCCCTCCACTTT. Translating it yields CASSPEVGRGDSPLHF.